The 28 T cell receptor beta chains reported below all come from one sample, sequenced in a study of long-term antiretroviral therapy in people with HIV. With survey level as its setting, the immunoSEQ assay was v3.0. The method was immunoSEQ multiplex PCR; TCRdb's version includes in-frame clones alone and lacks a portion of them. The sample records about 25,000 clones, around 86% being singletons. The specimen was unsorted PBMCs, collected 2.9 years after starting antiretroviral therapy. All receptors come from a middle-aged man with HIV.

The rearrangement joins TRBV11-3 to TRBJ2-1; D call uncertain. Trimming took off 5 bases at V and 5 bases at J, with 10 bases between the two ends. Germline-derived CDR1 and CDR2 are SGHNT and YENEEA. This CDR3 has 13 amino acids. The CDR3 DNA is TGTGCCAGCAGCGTCGGACGGCACAATGAGCAGTTCTTC. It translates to CASSVGRHNEQFF.

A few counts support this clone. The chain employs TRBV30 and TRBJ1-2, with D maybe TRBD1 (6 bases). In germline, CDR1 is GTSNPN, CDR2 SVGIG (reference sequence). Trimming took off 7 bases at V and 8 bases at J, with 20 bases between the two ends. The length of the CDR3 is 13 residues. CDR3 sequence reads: CASSRGGAGGYTF. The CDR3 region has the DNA TGTGCCTCCTCCCGTGGGGGGGCTGGCGGCTACACCTTC. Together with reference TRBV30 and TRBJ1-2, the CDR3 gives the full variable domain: SQTIHQWPATLVQPVGSPLSLECTVEGTSNPNLYWYRQAAGRGLQLLFYSVGIGQISSEVPQNLSASRPQDRQFILSSKKLLLSDSGFYLCASSRGGAGGYTFGSGTRLTVV.

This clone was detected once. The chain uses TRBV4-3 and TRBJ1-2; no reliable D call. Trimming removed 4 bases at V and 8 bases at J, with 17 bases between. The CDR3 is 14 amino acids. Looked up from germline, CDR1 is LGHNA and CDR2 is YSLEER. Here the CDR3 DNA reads TGCGCCAGCAGCCTCGGTGGGAGGTCCTGGGGCTACACCTTC. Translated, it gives CASSLGGRSWGYTF.

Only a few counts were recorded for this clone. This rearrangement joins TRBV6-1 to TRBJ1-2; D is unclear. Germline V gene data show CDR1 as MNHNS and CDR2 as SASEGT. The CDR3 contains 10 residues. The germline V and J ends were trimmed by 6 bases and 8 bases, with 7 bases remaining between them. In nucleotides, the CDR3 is TGTGCCAGCAGGATACAGGGCTACACCTTC. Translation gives CASRIQGYTF.

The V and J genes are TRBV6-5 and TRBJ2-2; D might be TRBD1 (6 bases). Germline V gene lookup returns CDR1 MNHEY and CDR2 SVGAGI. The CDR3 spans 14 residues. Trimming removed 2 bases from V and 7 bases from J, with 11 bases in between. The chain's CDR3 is CASSYGTLSGELFF. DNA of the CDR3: TGTGCCAGCAGTTACGGGACACTTAGCGGGGAGCTGTTTTTT.

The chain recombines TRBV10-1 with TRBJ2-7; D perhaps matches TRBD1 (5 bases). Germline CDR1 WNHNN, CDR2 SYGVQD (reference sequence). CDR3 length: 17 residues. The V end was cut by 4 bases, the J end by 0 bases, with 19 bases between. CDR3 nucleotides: TGCGCCAGCAGTGGACAAGCGACAGACAAGAGCTCCTACGAGCAGTACTTC. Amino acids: CASSGQATDKSSYEQYF.

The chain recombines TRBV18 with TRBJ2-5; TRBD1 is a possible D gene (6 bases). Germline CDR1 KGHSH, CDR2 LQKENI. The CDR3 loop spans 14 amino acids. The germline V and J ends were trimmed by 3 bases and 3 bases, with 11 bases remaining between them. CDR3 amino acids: CASSPGGQKETQYF. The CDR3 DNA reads TGTGCCAGCTCACCTGGAGGACAGAAAGAGACCCAGTACTTC. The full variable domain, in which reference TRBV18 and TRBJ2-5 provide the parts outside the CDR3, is NAGVMQNPRHLVRRRGQEARLRCSPMKGHSHVYWYRQLPEEGLKFMVYLQKENIIDESGMPKERFSAEFPKEGPSILRIQQVVRGDSAAYFCASSPGGQKETQYFGPGTRLLVL.

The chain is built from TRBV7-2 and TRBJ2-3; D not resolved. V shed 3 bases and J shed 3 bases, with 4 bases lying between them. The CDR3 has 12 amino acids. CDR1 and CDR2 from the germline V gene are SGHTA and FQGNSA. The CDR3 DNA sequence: TGTGCCAGCAGCTTGTTTACAGATACGCAGTATTTT. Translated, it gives CASSLFTDTQYF.

The CDR3: CASSYSEGNTEAFF. CDR3 bases: TGTGCCAGCAGTTACTCGGAGGGGAACACTGAAGCTTTCTTT. The V call is TRBV6-6, the J call TRBJ1-1; D gene unclear. The CDR3 sequence is 14 residues long. The V end lost 0 bases, the J end lost 1 base, and 6 bases lay between the germline ends. Germline CDR1 and CDR2: MNHNY and SVGAGI (reference sequence).

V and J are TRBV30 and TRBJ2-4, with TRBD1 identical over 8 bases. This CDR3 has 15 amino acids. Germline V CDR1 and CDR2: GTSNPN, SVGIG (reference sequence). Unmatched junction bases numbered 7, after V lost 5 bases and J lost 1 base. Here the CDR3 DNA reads TGTGCCTGGGATGGACAGGGTACGGCCAAAAACATTCAGTACTTC. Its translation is CAWDGQGTAKNIQYF.

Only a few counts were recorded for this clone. The CDR3 sequence: CASSVDREPKETQYF. CDR3 nucleotide sequence: TGTGCCAGCAGTGTAGACAGGGAACCTAAAGAGACCCAGTACTTC. The chain recombines TRBV2 with TRBJ2-5; 7 nucleotides align to TRBD1. The ends lost 4 bases at V and 3 bases at J; junction bases unmatched: 8. This CDR3 comprises 15 residues. Germline V gene data show CDR1 as SNHLY and CDR2 as FYNNEI.

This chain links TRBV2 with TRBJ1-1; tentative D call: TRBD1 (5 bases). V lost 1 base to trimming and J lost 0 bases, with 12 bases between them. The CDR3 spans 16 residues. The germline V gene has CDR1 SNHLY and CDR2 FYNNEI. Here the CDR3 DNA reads TGTGCCAGCAGTGAAGGGGGCTCGCGGATGAACACTGAAGCTTTCTTT. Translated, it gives CASSEGGSRMNTEAFF.

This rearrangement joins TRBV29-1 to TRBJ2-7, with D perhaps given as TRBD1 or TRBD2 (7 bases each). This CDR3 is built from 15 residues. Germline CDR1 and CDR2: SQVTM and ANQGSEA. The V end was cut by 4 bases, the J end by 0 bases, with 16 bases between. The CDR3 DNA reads TGCAGCGTTGGAGGGGGGGGACAGAGCTCCTACGAGCAGTACTTC. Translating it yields CSVGGGGQSSYEQYF.

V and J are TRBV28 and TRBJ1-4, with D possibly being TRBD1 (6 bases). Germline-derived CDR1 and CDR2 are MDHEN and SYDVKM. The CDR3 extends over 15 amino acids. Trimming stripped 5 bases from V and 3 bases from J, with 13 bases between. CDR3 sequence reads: CASSPRGSANEKLFF. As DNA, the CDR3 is TGTGCCAGCAGTCCCAGGGGCAGTGCTAATGAAAAACTGTTTTTT.

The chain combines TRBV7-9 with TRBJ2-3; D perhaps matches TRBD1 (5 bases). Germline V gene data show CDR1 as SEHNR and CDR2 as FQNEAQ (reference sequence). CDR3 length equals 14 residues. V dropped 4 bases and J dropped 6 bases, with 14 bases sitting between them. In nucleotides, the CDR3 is TGTGCCAGCAGCTCCGATTGGGGCGCTGATACGCAGTATTTT. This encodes CASSSDWGADTQYF. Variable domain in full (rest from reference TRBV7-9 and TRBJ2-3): DTGVSQNPRHKITKRGQNVTFRCDPISEHNRLYWYRQTLGQGPEFLTYFQNEAQLEKSRLLSDRFSAERPKGSFSTLEIQRTEQGDSAMYLCASSSDWGADTQYFGPGTRLTVL.

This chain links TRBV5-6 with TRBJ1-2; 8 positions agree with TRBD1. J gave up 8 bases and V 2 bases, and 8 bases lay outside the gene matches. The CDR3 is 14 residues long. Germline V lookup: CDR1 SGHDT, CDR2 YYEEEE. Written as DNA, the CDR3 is TGTGCCAGCAGCTTCAGGGGGCTCGCCGGGGGCTACACCTTC. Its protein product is CASSFRGLAGGYTF.

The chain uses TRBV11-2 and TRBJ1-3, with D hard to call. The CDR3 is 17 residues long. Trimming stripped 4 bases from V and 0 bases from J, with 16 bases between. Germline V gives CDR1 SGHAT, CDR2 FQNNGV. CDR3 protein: CASSSDGWESSGNTIYF. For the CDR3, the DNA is TGTGCCAGCAGCTCCGACGGTTGGGAAAGCTCTGGAAACACCATATATTTT.

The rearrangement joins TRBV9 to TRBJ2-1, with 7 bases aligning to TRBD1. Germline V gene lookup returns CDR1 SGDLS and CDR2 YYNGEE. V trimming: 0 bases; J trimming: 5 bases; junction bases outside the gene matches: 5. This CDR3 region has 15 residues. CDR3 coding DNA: TGTGCCAGCAGCGTAGTGGGGGACAGTGACAATGAGCAGTTCTTC. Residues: CASSVVGDSDNEQFF.

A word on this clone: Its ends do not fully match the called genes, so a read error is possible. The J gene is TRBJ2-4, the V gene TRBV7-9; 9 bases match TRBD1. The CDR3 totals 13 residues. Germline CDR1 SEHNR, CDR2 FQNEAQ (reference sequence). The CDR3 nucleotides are TGTGCCAGCAGCTTCGCCGGACAGGGGCCCTGGGCCTTC. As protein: CASSFAGQGPWAF.

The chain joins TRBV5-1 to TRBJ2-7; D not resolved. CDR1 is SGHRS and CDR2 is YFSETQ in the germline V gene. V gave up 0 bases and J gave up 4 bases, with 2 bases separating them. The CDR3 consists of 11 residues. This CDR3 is CASSLEYEQYF. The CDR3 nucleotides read TGCGCCAGCAGCTTGGAATACGAGCAGTACTTC. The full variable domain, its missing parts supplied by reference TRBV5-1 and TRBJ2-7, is KAGVTQTPRYLIKTRGQQVTLSCSPISGHRSVSWYQQTPGQGLQFLFEYFSETQRNKGNFPGRFSGRQFSNSRSEMNVSTLELGDSALYLCASSLEYEQYFGPGTRLTVT.

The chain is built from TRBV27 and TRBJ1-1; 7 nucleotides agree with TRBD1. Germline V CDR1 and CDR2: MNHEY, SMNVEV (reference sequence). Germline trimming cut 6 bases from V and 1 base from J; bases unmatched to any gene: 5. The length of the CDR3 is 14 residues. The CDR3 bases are TGTGCCAGCAGCTATGACAGGGCGAACACTGAAGCTTTCTTT. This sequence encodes CASSYDRANTEAFF.

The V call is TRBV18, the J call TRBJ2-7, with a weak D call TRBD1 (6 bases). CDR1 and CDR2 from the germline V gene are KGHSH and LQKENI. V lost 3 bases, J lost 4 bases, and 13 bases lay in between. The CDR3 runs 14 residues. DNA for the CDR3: TGTGCCAGCTCACCGGAACCCAGGGGATACGAGCAGTACTTC. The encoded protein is CASSPEPRGYEQYF.

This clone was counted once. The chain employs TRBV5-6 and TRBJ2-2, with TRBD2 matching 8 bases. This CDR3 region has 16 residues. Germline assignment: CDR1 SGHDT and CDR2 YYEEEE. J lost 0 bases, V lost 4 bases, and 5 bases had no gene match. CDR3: CASSPLAGSNTGELFF. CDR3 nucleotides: TGTGCCAGCAGCCCGTTAGCGGGATCGAACACCGGGGAGCTGTTTTTT. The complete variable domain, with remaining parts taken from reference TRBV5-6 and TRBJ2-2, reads DAGVTQSPTHLIKTRGQQVTLRCSPKSGHDTVSWYQQALGQGPQFIFQYYEEEERQRGNFPDRFSGHQFPNYSSELNVNALLLGDSALYLCASSPLAGSNTGELFFGEGSRLTVL.

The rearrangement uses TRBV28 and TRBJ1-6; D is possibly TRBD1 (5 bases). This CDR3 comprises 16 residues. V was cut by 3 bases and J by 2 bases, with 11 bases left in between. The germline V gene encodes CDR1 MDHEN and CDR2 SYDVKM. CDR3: CASSLIQATYNSPLHF. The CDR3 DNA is TGTGCCAGCAGTTTGATACAGGCTACCTATAATTCACCCCTCCACTTT.

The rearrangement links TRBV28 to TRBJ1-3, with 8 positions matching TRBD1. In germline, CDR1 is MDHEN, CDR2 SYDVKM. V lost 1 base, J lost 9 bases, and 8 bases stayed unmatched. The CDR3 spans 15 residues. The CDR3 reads CASSLLITGGRTIYF. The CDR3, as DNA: TGTGCCAGCAGTTTATTGATAACAGGGGGACGCACCATATATTTT.

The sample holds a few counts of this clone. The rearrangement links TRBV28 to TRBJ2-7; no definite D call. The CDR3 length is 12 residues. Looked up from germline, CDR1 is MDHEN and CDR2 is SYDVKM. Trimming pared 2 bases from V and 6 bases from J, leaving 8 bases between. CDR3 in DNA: TGTGCCAGCAGTTTAGGAGCCGCCGAGCAGTACTTC. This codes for CASSLGAAEQYF.

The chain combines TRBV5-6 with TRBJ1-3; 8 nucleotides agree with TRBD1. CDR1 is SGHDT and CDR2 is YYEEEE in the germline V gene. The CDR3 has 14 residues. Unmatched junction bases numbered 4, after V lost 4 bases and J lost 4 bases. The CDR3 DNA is TGTGCCAGCAGCGCAAGACAGGGGGGAAACACCATATATTTT. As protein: CASSARQGGNTIYF.

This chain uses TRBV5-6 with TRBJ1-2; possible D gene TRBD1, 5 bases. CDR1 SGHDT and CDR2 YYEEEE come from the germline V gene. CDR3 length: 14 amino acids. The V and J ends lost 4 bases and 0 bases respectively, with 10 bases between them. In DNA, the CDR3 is TGTGCCAGCAGCCTGGGGCAGGCTAACTATGGCTACACCTTC. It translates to CASSLGQANYGYTF.